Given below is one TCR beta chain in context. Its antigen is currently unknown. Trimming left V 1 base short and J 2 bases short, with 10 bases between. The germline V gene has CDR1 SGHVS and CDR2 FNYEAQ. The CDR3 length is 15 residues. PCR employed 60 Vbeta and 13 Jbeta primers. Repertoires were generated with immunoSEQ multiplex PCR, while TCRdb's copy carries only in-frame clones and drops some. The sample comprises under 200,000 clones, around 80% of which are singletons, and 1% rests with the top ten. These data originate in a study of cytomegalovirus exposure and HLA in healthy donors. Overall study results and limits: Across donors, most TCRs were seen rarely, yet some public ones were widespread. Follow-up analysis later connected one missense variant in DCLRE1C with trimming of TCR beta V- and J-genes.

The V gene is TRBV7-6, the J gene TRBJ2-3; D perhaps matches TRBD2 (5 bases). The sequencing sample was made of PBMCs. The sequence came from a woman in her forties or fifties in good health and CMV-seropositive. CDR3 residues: CASSLDPEVTDTQYF. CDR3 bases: TGTGCCAGCAGCTTAGATCCGGAGGTCACAGATACGCAGTATTTT. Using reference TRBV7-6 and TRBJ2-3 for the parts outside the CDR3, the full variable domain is GAGVSQSPRYKVTKRGQDVALRCDPISGHVSLYWYRQALGQGPEFLTYFNYEAQQDKSGLPNDRFSAERPEGSISTLTIQRTEQRDSAMYRCASSLDPEVTDTQYFGPGTRLTVL.